These T cell receptor beta chains were read from a single sample in a study of prognosis after radiotherapy for stage I lung cancer. Via MiXCR, TCRdb re-called the multiplex PCR reads, giving one row per CDR3 protein. In the table there are approximately 11,000 distinct CDR3 sequences, 54% of which are singletons. The input for sequencing was PBMCs, taken before or after stereotactic body radiation therapy (not recorded which). The receptors were sampled from a donor of 50 years or more with non-small cell lung cancer. CDR3s include the opening cysteine and the closing phenylalanine or tryptophan. A D gene is named only where the DNA matches it firmly. Size is stated for part of the rows, as once, few or many counts, or as a class when the clone is expanded.

V: TRBV6-1; D: TRBD2; size: medium-sized; J: TRBJ2-1; DNA: TGTGCCGTCGGGACTAGCGGCTACAATGAGCAGTTCTTC; CDR3: CAVGTSGYNEQFF
V: TRBV7-9; D: .; size: many; J: TRBJ1-5; DNA: TGTGCCAGCAGTTGGGACAATCAGCCCCAGCATTTT; CDR3: CASSWDNQPQHF
V: TRBV6-1; D: .; size: .; J: TRBJ2-2; DNA: TGTGCCAGCAGCCAGGACACCGGGGAGCTGTTTTTT; CDR3: CASSQDTGELFF
V: TRBV7-9; D: TRBD1; size: .; J: TRBJ2-3; DNA: TGTGTCAGCAGCTTAGGGCTGGTGGGACAGACATCATATACGCAGTATTTT; CDR3: CVSSLGLVGQTSYTQYF
V: TRBV4-1; D: .; size: .; J: TRBJ2-7; DNA: TGCGCCAGCAGGCAACAGGGAGGTAACTACGAGCAGTACTTC; CDR3: CASRQQGGNYEQYF
V: TRBV20-1; D: .; size: .; J: TRBJ1-2; DNA: TGCAGTGCTAGAGATGGGGCAGGAGGGGAGTATGGCTACACCTTC; CDR3: CSARDGAGGEYGYTF
V: TRBV3-1; D: .; size: many; J: TRBJ1-1; DNA: TGTGCCAGCAGCCAAGGAGACGGGACTGGTGCTTTCTTT; CDR3: CASSQGDGTGAFF
V: TRBV19; D: .; size: medium-sized; J: TRBJ1-1; DNA: TGTGCCAGTAGTATTTTCATCGGGAACACTGAAGCTTTCTTT; CDR3: CASSIFIGNTEAFF
V: TRBV30; D: TRBD1; size: medium-sized; J: TRBJ1-4; DNA: TGTGCCTGGACCCGACAGGGAGGGGAAAAACTGTTTTTT; CDR3: CAWTRQGGEKLFF
V: TRBV5-1; D: .; size: .; J: TRBJ2-7; DNA: TGCGCCAGCAGCCTCCAGGGGGGCGAGCAGTACTTC; CDR3: CASSLQGGEQYF
V: TRBV28; D: TRBD2; size: medium-sized; J: TRBJ2-1; DNA: TGTGCCAGCAGTTCACCCTTCGGACTAGCGGGTGGAAATGAGCAGTTCTTC; CDR3: CASSSPFGLAGGNEQFF
V: TRBV9; D: TRBD1; size: .; J: TRBJ1-2; DNA: TGTGCCAGCAGCGCTACCGGGACAGGGTTTGACTACACCTTC; CDR3: CASSATGTGFDYTF
V: TRBV28; D: .; size: once; J: TRBJ2-7; DNA: TGTGCCAGCATTTTATACACCGGGTACTCCTACCAGCAGTACTTC; CDR3: CASILYTGYSYQQYF
V: TRBV3-1; D: .; size: medium-sized; J: TRBJ2-2; DNA: TGTGCCAGCAGCCATCTAGACCAGGGGTTCGGTACCGGGGAGCTGTTTTTT; CDR3: CASSHLDQGFGTGELFF
V: TRBV28; D: .; size: few; J: TRBJ2-1; DNA: TGTGCCAGCAGCCGACCCCTTAGCCTAAATGAGCAGTTCTTC; CDR3: CASSRPLSLNEQFF
V: TRBV27; D: .; size: .; J: TRBJ1-1; DNA: TGTGCCAGCAGTTCCGGCCAAGGCGGGAACACTGAAGCTTTCTTT; CDR3: CASSSGQGGNTEAFF
V: TRBV11-2; D: .; size: .; J: TRBJ2-7; DNA: TGTGCCAGCAGCGGGAGTCGGAGCTCCTACGAGCAGTACTTC; CDR3: CASSGSRSSYEQYF
V: TRBV6-1; D: .; size: .; J: TRBJ2-7; DNA: TGTGCCAGCAGTGGGGGGGTGTGGCTGGGGTTCTACGAGCAGTACTTC; CDR3: CASSGGVWLGFYEQYF
V: TRBV7-9; D: .; size: medium-sized; J: TRBJ2-7; DNA: TGTGCCAGCAGCTTAGACCGGGGTCCCTACGAGCAGTACTTC; CDR3: CASSLDRGPYEQYF
V: TRBV7-9; D: .; size: .; J: TRBJ2-3; DNA: TGTGCCAGAAGCTTAGATGAGGGCTCTACGCAGTATTTT; CDR3: CARSLDEGSTQYF
V: TRBV3-1; D: .; size: many; J: TRBJ2-1; DNA: TGTGCCAGCAGCCAAGTGAGTGAGCAGTTCTTC; CDR3: CASSQVSEQFF
V: TRBV7-2; D: .; size: medium-sized; J: TRBJ2-3; DNA: TGTGCCAGCAGCTTAGCCGTCACTTCTAGCACAGATACGCAGTATTTT; CDR3: CASSLAVTSSTDTQYF
V: TRBV5-6; D: .; size: many; J: TRBJ1-2; DNA: TGTGCCAGCAGCTTGGACAGGGTTCCCTATGACTACACCTTC; CDR3: CASSLDRVPYDYTF
V: TRBV19; D: .; size: once; J: TRBJ1-3; DNA: TGTGCCAGTAAGTCGGGACGGTACTCTGGAAACACCATATATTTT; CDR3: CASKSGRYSGNTIYF
V: TRBV30; D: TRBD1; size: .; J: TRBJ2-7; DNA: TGTGCCTGGACCGAACTCGGGACAGGGTCCTACGAGCAGTACTTC; CDR3: CAWTELGTGSYEQYF
V: TRBV6-1; D: .; size: medium-sized; J: TRBJ1-2; DNA: TGTGCCAGCAGGCGCGAACCACAGGGCCCCTATGGCTACACCTTC; CDR3: CASRREPQGPYGYTF
V: TRBV28; D: .; size: medium-sized; J: TRBJ1-5; DNA: TGTGCCAGCAGTACCTCTTTGGAGGGCAATCAGCCCCAGCATTTT; CDR3: CASSTSLEGNQPQHF
V: TRBV6-2/TRBV6-3; D: .; size: medium-sized; J: TRBJ1-5; DNA: TGTGCCACCTTGTTCTGGGGCAATCAGCCCCAGCATTTT; CDR3: CATLFWGNQPQHF
V: TRBV10-3; D: .; size: .; J: TRBJ2-7; DNA: TGTGCCATCGGCGCTAGATACAAGAGCTCCTACGAGCAGTACTTC; CDR3: CAIGARYKSSYEQYF
V: TRBV16; D: .; size: medium-sized; J: TRBJ1-5; DNA: TGTGCCAGCAGCCAATCCCACGGGAATCAGCCCCAGCATTTT; CDR3: CASSQSHGNQPQHF
V: TRBV6-2/TRBV6-3; D: .; size: .; J: TRBJ1-1; DNA: TGTGCCAGCAGTTACTCTAGTGATATGAACACTGAAGCCTTCTTT; CDR3: CASSYSSDMNTEAFF
V: TRBV12-3/TRBV12-4; D: TRBD1; size: medium-sized; J: TRBJ1-1; DNA: TGTGCCAGCAGTCAACAGGGGGAAGCTTTCTTT; CDR3: CASSQQGEAFF
V: TRBV7-9; D: .; size: medium-sized; J: TRBJ2-2; DNA: TGTGCCAGCAGCGGACAGGGCGGGGGCGGGGAGCTGTTTTTT; CDR3: CASSGQGGGGELFF
V: TRBV6-5; D: .; size: few; J: TRBJ2-7; DNA: TGTGCCAGCATTTACCCGCCGGGAGTTTCCTACGAGCAGTACTTC; CDR3: CASIYPPGVSYEQYF
V: TRBV5-1; D: .; size: .; J: TRBJ2-2; DNA: TGCGCCAGCAGAAATAGCGGAGGCACCGGGGAGCTGTTTTTT; CDR3: CASRNSGGTGELFF
V: TRBV27; D: .; size: .; J: TRBJ2-7; DNA: TGTGCCAGCAGTTTATATTACGGGTCCTACGAGCAGTACTTC; CDR3: CASSLYYGSYEQYF
V: TRBV6-5; D: .; size: medium-sized; J: TRBJ2-2; DNA: TGTGCCAGCAGTTACTCAACCACAGCGAACACCGGGGAGCTGTTTTTT; CDR3: CASSYSTTANTGELFF
V: TRBV7-9; D: TRBD1; size: once; J: TRBJ1-2; DNA: TGTGCCAGCAGCTTAAGGACAGGGCCTGGGTATGGCTACACCTTC; CDR3: CASSLRTGPGYGYTF
V: TRBV20-1; D: TRBD2; size: .; J: TRBJ2-7; DNA: TGCAGTGCTAGGCTAGCGGGGGGTGGCTACGAGCAGTACTTC; CDR3: CSARLAGGGYEQYF
V: TRBV20-1; D: .; size: many; J: TRBJ1-1; DNA: TGCAGTGCCCTAAGGCCGGTGAACACTGAAGCTTTCTTT; CDR3: CSALRPVNTEAFF
V: TRBV27; D: .; size: .; J: TRBJ2-6; DNA: TGTGCCAGCACTTGGGGGTCTGGGGCCAACGTCCTGACTTTC; CDR3: CASTWGSGANVLTF
V: TRBV5-6; D: .; size: many; J: TRBJ2-7; DNA: TGTGCCAGCAGCTTTTACAGCTGGAAGTCCGAGCAGTACTTC; CDR3: CASSFYSWKSEQYF
V: TRBV7-2; D: .; size: .; J: TRBJ1-1; DNA: TGTGCCAGCAGCCCAACGCCGGGTCACCACATGAACACTGAAGCTTTCTTT; CDR3: CASSPTPGHHMNTEAFF
V: TRBV27; D: .; size: medium-sized; J: TRBJ1-1; DNA: TGTGCCAGCAGGGAGGGGGAGGTGAACACTGAAGCTTTCTTT; CDR3: CASREGEVNTEAFF
V: TRBV12-3/TRBV12-4; D: .; size: medium-sized; J: TRBJ1-2; DNA: TGTGCCAGCAGCGAGGACATCGAATCCTATGGCTACACCTTC; CDR3: CASSEDIESYGYTF
V: TRBV4-2; D: .; size: .; J: TRBJ2-2; DNA: TGTGCCAGCAGCCAGGCGGGACCCATTTCAACCGTGGAGCTGTTTTTT; CDR3: CASSQAGPISTVELFF
V: TRBV7-2; D: .; size: .; J: TRBJ2-1; DNA: TGTGCCAGTAGATTACGACTAGTAAGCAATGAGCAGTTCTTC; CDR3: CASRLRLVSNEQFF
V: TRBV7-2; D: TRBD1; size: medium-sized; J: TRBJ2-2; DNA: TGTGCCAGCAGGACAGGGGGCTTCGGGGAGCTGTTTTTT; CDR3: CASRTGGFGELFF
V: TRBV6-1; D: TRBD2; size: .; J: TRBJ2-7; DNA: TGTGCCAGCAGCAGGGGACTAGCGGGAGCCTACGAGCAGTACTTC; CDR3: CASSRGLAGAYEQYF
V: TRBV20-1; D: .; size: once; J: TRBJ1-3; DNA: TGCAGTGCTTCAGGTGGGCCGTGGGCCTCTGTAAACACCATATATTTT; CDR3: CSASGGPWASVNTIYF
V: TRBV30; D: .; size: medium-sized; J: TRBJ1-6; DNA: TGTGCCTGGACAGTGGGCGGGGGGAATTCACCCCTCCACTTT; CDR3: CAWTVGGGNSPLHF
V: TRBV30; D: .; size: medium-sized; J: TRBJ2-7; DNA: TGTGCCTGGCTTGGTCCTAGCTCCTACGAGCAGTACTTC; CDR3: CAWLGPSSYEQYF
V: TRBV5-1; D: .; size: few; J: TRBJ2-5; DNA: TGCGCCAGCAGCTTGGATGGACAACCAATCGAGACCCAGTACTTC; CDR3: CASSLDGQPIETQYF
V: TRBV19; D: TRBD2; size: many; J: TRBJ2-5; DNA: TGTGCCAGTAGTGGCACGCGGGCGGGGGGGCGTGAGACCCAGTACTTC; CDR3: CASSGTRAGGRETQYF
V: TRBV5-6; D: TRBD1; size: many; J: TRBJ1-4; DNA: TGTGCCAGCAGCACCGGACAGGGAAGTGAAAAACTGTTTTTT; CDR3: CASSTGQGSEKLFF
V: TRBV4-2; D: .; size: medium-sized; J: TRBJ1-5; DNA: TGTGCCAGCAGCCAGGACACGGGACAGCCCCAGCATTTT; CDR3: CASSQDTGQPQHF
V: TRBV20-1; D: TRBD1; size: many; J: TRBJ2-5; DNA: TGCAGTACCATCGGACAGGATCAAGAGACCCAGTACTTC; CDR3: CSTIGQDQETQYF
V: TRBV29-1; D: .; size: many; J: TRBJ2-2; DNA: TGCAGCGTGCGAGTGACCGGGGAGCTGTTTTTT; CDR3: CSVRVTGELFF
V: TRBV12-3/TRBV12-4; D: .; size: .; J: TRBJ1-6; DNA: TGTGCCAGCAGCCCCTTGACCGGTCTTTCACCCCTCCACTTT; CDR3: CASSPLTGLSPLHF
V: TRBV19; D: .; size: many; J: TRBJ2-5; DNA: TGTGCCAGTAGTATATCCAGCTGGGAGACCCAGTACTTC; CDR3: CASSISSWETQYF